These T cell receptor beta chains were read from a single sample in a study of blood T cell repertoires in COVID-19. Assay: immunoSEQ multiplex PCR; the TCRdb copy retains only in-frame clones and omits some. Of about 410,000 clones in the sample, over 75% were seen once. Material for sequencing was peripheral blood. The receptors were sampled from a woman aged 40 to 49 with COVID-19, enrolled during active disease. The CDR3 runs from the conserved cysteine through the conserved F or W. D genes are given only for firm matches. Where a row states a size, it is once, few, many or the class of an expanded clone; other rows omit it.

D gene: .; clone size: .; J gene: TRBJ1-3; V gene: TRBV13; CDR3 DNA: TGTGCCAGCAGCTTCCGAGCGTTAGACCTACAGGCAGAAGGAAACACCATATATTTT; CDR3 protein: CASSFRALDLQAEGNTIYF
D gene: TRBD2; clone size: .; J gene: TRBJ2-1; V gene: TRBV5-1; CDR3 DNA: TGCGCCAGTTCGGGGGTGGGAGGGGACAATGAGCAGTTCTTC; CDR3 protein: CASSGVGGDNEQFF
D gene: TRBD1; clone size: .; J gene: TRBJ1-1; V gene: TRBV6-5; CDR3 DNA: TGTGCCAGCTCTGACAGGGGCACTGAAGCTTTCTTT; CDR3 protein: CASSDRGTEAFF
D gene: TRBD2; clone size: .; J gene: TRBJ2-7; V gene: TRBV11-2; CDR3 DNA: TGTGCCAGCAGCCCCCGGACTAGCGGACCAACCTACGAGCAGTACTTC; CDR3 protein: CASSPRTSGPTYEQYF
D gene: .; clone size: .; J gene: TRBJ1-5; V gene: TRBV12-3/TRBV12-4; CDR3 DNA: TGTGCCAGCAGTCCGGGTAGCAATCAGCCCCAGCATTTT; CDR3 protein: CASSPGSNQPQHF
D gene: TRBD1; clone size: .; J gene: TRBJ2-1; V gene: TRBV5-1; CDR3 DNA: TGCGCCAGCAGCCTGACAGGGTCTAATGAGCAGTTCTTC; CDR3 protein: CASSLTGSNEQFF
D gene: .; clone size: .; J gene: TRBJ2-1; V gene: TRBV30; CDR3 DNA: TGTGCCTGGACACGGGGGACCTACAATGAGCAGTTCTTC; CDR3 protein: CAWTRGTYNEQFF
D gene: .; clone size: .; J gene: TRBJ1-1; V gene: TRBV28; CDR3 DNA: TGTGCCAGCCGTTTCTCGGACAGAAGAGAAGCTTTCTTT; CDR3 protein: CASRFSDRREAFF
D gene: TRBD2; clone size: .; J gene: TRBJ2-7; V gene: TRBV28; CDR3 DNA: TGTGCCAGCAGTTCCCTAGCGGGGGGCTCCTACGAGCAGTACTTC; CDR3 protein: CASSSLAGGSYEQYF
D gene: .; clone size: .; J gene: TRBJ2-2; V gene: TRBV5-1; CDR3 DNA: TGCGCCAGCGCCCCCGGCGGAGACACCGGGGAGCTGTTTTTT; CDR3 protein: CASAPGGDTGELFF
D gene: .; clone size: .; J gene: TRBJ1-1; V gene: TRBV5-1; CDR3 DNA: TGCGCCAGCAGCTGGACTGAGCAGGCGGGGGATACTGAAGCTTTCTTT; CDR3 protein: CASSWTEQAGDTEAFF
D gene: TRBD1; clone size: .; J gene: TRBJ1-5; V gene: TRBV10-3; CDR3 DNA: TGTGCCATCAGTGAGGGGACAGGGGGCCATCAGCCCCAGCATTTT; CDR3 protein: CAISEGTGGHQPQHF
D gene: .; clone size: .; J gene: TRBJ2-1; V gene: TRBV4-1; CDR3 DNA: TGCGCCAGCAGCCAAGATCGGGACATCCACAATGAGCAGTTCTTC; CDR3 protein: CASSQDRDIHNEQFF
D gene: .; clone size: few; J gene: TRBJ1-5; V gene: TRBV28; CDR3 DNA: TGTGCCAGCAGTTTACGGGGGCAGCCCCAGCATTTT; CDR3 protein: CASSLRGQPQHF
D gene: TRBD2; clone size: once; J gene: TRBJ2-3; V gene: TRBV11-2; CDR3 DNA: TGTGCCAGCAGCTTAGAGGCTAGCGGCCGAGGAGATACGCAGTATTTT; CDR3 protein: CASSLEASGRGDTQYF
D gene: TRBD2; clone size: .; J gene: TRBJ2-1; V gene: TRBV11-2; CDR3 DNA: TGTGCCAGCAGCTTAGGGGGGGGTGATTTGGCCAGCTCCTACAATGAGCAGTTCTTC; CDR3 protein: CASSLGGGDLASSYNEQFF
D gene: TRBD1; clone size: .; J gene: TRBJ2-7; V gene: TRBV6-2/TRBV6-3; CDR3 DNA: TGTGCCAGCAGTTACGGGTCCGGGACAGGGCCCTACGAGCAGTACTTC; CDR3 protein: CASSYGSGTGPYEQYF
D gene: .; clone size: .; J gene: TRBJ1-3; V gene: TRBV30; CDR3 DNA: TGTGCCTGGAACATAGGGGCTGGAAACACCATATATTTT; CDR3 protein: CAWNIGAGNTIYF
D gene: TRBD2; clone size: .; J gene: TRBJ2-3; V gene: TRBV3-1/TRBV3-2; CDR3 DNA: TGTGCCAGCAGCCATCCCCTAGCGGGAGGGCCCACAGATACGCAGTATTTT; CDR3 protein: CASSHPLAGGPTDTQYF
D gene: .; clone size: .; J gene: TRBJ1-1; V gene: TRBV11-2; CDR3 DNA: TGTGCCAGCAGCCAGCCGAAAGCCGGAGCCACTGAAGCTTTCTTT; CDR3 protein: CASSQPKAGATEAFF